These T cell receptor beta chains were read from a single sample in a study of shared clonotypes between healthy human individuals. Clones were sequenced by immunoSEQ multiplex PCR, and TCRdb holds only the in-frame ones, with some missing. Counted here are some 1.5 million clones, 96% occurring once; the ten biggest clones make up more than 0.9%. Sequences were obtained from naive CD4+ T cells sorted from blood. These receptors all come from a man between 25 and 39 years old in good health. Each CDR3 is given with its conserved first and last residue. D genes are given only for firm matches. Size is stated for part of the rows, as once, few or many counts, or as a class when the clone is expanded.

v_gene: TRBV9; abundance: .; j_gene: TRBJ2-1; d_gene: .; CDR3nt: TGTGCCAGCAGCCCCGGGGCCCTTTTGAATGAGCAGTTCTTC; CDR3aa: CASSPGALLNEQFF
v_gene: TRBV5-5; abundance: few; j_gene: TRBJ2-7; d_gene: .; CDR3nt: TGTGCCAGCAGCTTACCCACAAAGAGCTACGAGCAGTACTTC; CDR3aa: CASSLPTKSYEQYF
v_gene: TRBV5-4; abundance: .; j_gene: TRBJ2-2; d_gene: TRBD1; CDR3nt: TGTGCCAGCAGTTCAGGGACAGGGCCCACCGGGGAGCTGTTTTTT; CDR3aa: CASSSGTGPTGELFF
v_gene: TRBV29-1; abundance: once; j_gene: TRBJ2-5; d_gene: .; CDR3nt: TGCAGCGTCGAGATAGCGGTACAAGAGACCCAGTACTTC; CDR3aa: CSVEIAVQETQYF
v_gene: TRBV7-2; abundance: .; j_gene: TRBJ2-5; d_gene: TRBD2; CDR3nt: TGTGCCAGCAGCTTTGGGGGGGTTAAGTTTGCGGAGACCCAGTACTTC; CDR3aa: CASSFGGVKFAETQYF
v_gene: TRBV28; abundance: .; j_gene: TRBJ2-2; d_gene: TRBD2; CDR3nt: TGTGCCAGCAGTTTGGCTAGCGGATACACCGGGGAGCTGTTTTTT; CDR3aa: CASSLASGYTGELFF
v_gene: TRBV5-1; abundance: .; j_gene: TRBJ2-6; d_gene: .; CDR3nt: TGCGCCAGCAGCACCGGGACGGTGCTAGGTGGGGCCAACGTCCTGACTTTC; CDR3aa: CASSTGTVLGGANVLTF
v_gene: TRBV4-1; abundance: .; j_gene: TRBJ2-4; d_gene: TRBD2; CDR3nt: TGCGCCAGCAGCCAAGATTTAGGACTAGCTGGAAACATTCAGTACTTC; CDR3aa: CASSQDLGLAGNIQYF
v_gene: TRBV14; abundance: .; j_gene: TRBJ2-1; d_gene: TRBD2; CDR3nt: TGTGCCAGCAGCCAGGCCGGACTAGGTAATGAGCAGTTCTTC; CDR3aa: CASSQAGLGNEQFF
v_gene: TRBV29-1; abundance: .; j_gene: TRBJ1-1; d_gene: .; CDR3nt: TGCAGCGTTGAAGACGGCCGGAGCGCTGAAGCTTTCTTT; CDR3aa: CSVEDGRSAEAFF
v_gene: TRBV13; abundance: .; j_gene: TRBJ2-1; d_gene: .; CDR3nt: TGTGCCAGCAGCTTTCGACCAGCCAATGAGCAGTTCTTC; CDR3aa: CASSFRPANEQFF
v_gene: TRBV5-1; abundance: .; j_gene: TRBJ2-6; d_gene: .; CDR3nt: TGCGCCAGCAGCTATTCCCCTGCAGGGGCTGGGGCCAACGTCCTGACTTTC; CDR3aa: CASSYSPAGAGANVLTF
v_gene: TRBV27; abundance: .; j_gene: TRBJ2-2; d_gene: TRBD2; CDR3nt: TGTGCCAGCCTGAGTTCGGGACTAGCGGGAGTAGGCACCGGGGAGCTGTTTTTT; CDR3aa: CASLSSGLAGVGTGELFF
v_gene: TRBV9; abundance: once; j_gene: TRBJ2-3; d_gene: .; CDR3nt: TGTGCCAGCAGCGTAGGGGTTAGCGTGGGTGATACGCAGTATTTT; CDR3aa: CASSVGVSVGDTQYF
v_gene: TRBV6-5; abundance: .; j_gene: TRBJ2-1; d_gene: .; CDR3nt: TGTGCCAGCAGCCAAACCGGAACTAGAGGATCGTTCTTC; CDR3aa: CASSQTGTRGSFF
v_gene: TRBV7-9; abundance: .; j_gene: TRBJ2-3; d_gene: .; CDR3nt: TGTGCCAGCAGGAAGGGCGGGTGGTCCACAGATACGCAGTATTTT; CDR3aa: CASRKGGWSTDTQYF
v_gene: TRBV18; abundance: .; j_gene: TRBJ1-5; d_gene: .; CDR3nt: TGTGCCAGCTCCCTTGACAAGGTCAATCAGCCCCAGCATTTT; CDR3aa: CASSLDKVNQPQHF
v_gene: TRBV18; abundance: .; j_gene: TRBJ1-2; d_gene: .; CDR3nt: TGTGCCAGCTCACCACTAGGTAGAGACTATGGCTACACCTTC; CDR3aa: CASSPLGRDYGYTF
v_gene: TRBV7-8; abundance: .; j_gene: TRBJ2-7; d_gene: .; CDR3nt: TGTGCCAGCAGCTTGGAACCTTACGAGCAGTACTTC; CDR3aa: CASSLEPYEQYF
v_gene: TRBV11-3; abundance: once; j_gene: TRBJ2-1; d_gene: TRBD1; CDR3nt: TGTGCCAGCAGCTTAGGGGCAGGGGGCCCCTACAATGAGCAGTTCTTC; CDR3aa: CASSLGAGGPYNEQFF
v_gene: TRBV18; abundance: .; j_gene: TRBJ2-5; d_gene: .; CDR3nt: TGTGCCAGCTCACCACCGGGGGCTGAGGAGACCCAGTACTTC; CDR3aa: CASSPPGAEETQYF
v_gene: TRBV25-1; abundance: .; j_gene: TRBJ1-3; d_gene: .; CDR3nt: TGTGCCAGCACCGAGGGCCGCCGCTCTGGAAACACCATATATTTT; CDR3aa: CASTEGRRSGNTIYF
v_gene: TRBV6-5; abundance: .; j_gene: TRBJ2-6; d_gene: .; CDR3nt: TGTGCCAGCAGATGGACAGCTGGGGCCAACGTCCTGACTTTC; CDR3aa: CASRWTAGANVLTF
v_gene: TRBV4-1; abundance: .; j_gene: TRBJ2-1; d_gene: .; CDR3nt: TGCGCCAGCAGCCAAGATCCGGGGTTTTCCTACAATGAGCAGTTCTTC; CDR3aa: CASSQDPGFSYNEQFF
v_gene: TRBV5-4; abundance: .; j_gene: TRBJ2-7; d_gene: .; CDR3nt: TGTGCCAGCAGCACTCCCTACGAGCAGTACTTC; CDR3aa: CASSTPYEQYF
v_gene: TRBV14; abundance: .; j_gene: TRBJ2-2; d_gene: .; CDR3nt: TGTGCCAGCAGCCAAGTTGCGGCGAACACCGGGGAGCTGTTTTTT; CDR3aa: CASSQVAANTGELFF
v_gene: TRBV4-3; abundance: .; j_gene: TRBJ2-1; d_gene: TRBD1; CDR3nt: TGCGCCAGCAGCCAAGGGGCGAGGACAGGCGGGTCTGAGCAGTTCTTC; CDR3aa: CASSQGARTGGSEQFF
v_gene: TRBV5-5; abundance: .; j_gene: TRBJ2-7; d_gene: .; CDR3nt: TGTGCCAGCAGCTTGGGTGGCACAAACTACGAGCAGTACTTC; CDR3aa: CASSLGGTNYEQYF
v_gene: TRBV4-2; abundance: .; j_gene: TRBJ2-7; d_gene: TRBD2; CDR3nt: TGTGCCAGCAGCCAGGAAAGGCGGGGAGGGTACGAGCAGTACTTC; CDR3aa: CASSQERRGGYEQYF
v_gene: TRBV11-2; abundance: .; j_gene: TRBJ2-3; d_gene: .; CDR3nt: TGTGCCAGCAGCTTATTAGGAAGAGGGGCAGATACGCAGTATTTT; CDR3aa: CASSLLGRGADTQYF
v_gene: TRBV11-2; abundance: once; j_gene: TRBJ2-5; d_gene: .; CDR3nt: TGTGCCAGCAGCTTAGATGGAGTTCTTGGGTTAGAGACCCAGTACTTC; CDR3aa: CASSLDGVLGLETQYF
v_gene: TRBV14; abundance: .; j_gene: TRBJ2-7; d_gene: .; CDR3nt: TGTGCCAGCAGCCAAGGTGGTGGGAGTGGGTCCGAGCAGTACTTC; CDR3aa: CASSQGGGSGSEQYF
v_gene: TRBV10-3; abundance: .; j_gene: TRBJ1-2; d_gene: .; CDR3nt: TGTGCCATCAAGGACAGCCAGAACGCTAACTATGGCTACACCTTC; CDR3aa: CAIKDSQNANYGYTF
v_gene: TRBV28; abundance: .; j_gene: TRBJ1-5; d_gene: .; CDR3nt: TGTGCCACCCTCGGAGGAGTCCAGCCCCAGCATTTT; CDR3aa: CATLGGVQPQHF
v_gene: TRBV25-1; abundance: many; j_gene: TRBJ2-2; d_gene: .; CDR3nt: TGTGCCAGCAGTGAATCCCCCCGCGGACTATCCAACACCGGGGAGCTGTTTTTT; CDR3aa: CASSESPRGLSNTGELFF
v_gene: TRBV5-6; abundance: .; j_gene: TRBJ2-6; d_gene: .; CDR3nt: TGTGCCAGCAGCTTGGTTCCTACAGGAACGCTGGCCAACGTCCTGACTTTC; CDR3aa: CASSLVPTGTLANVLTF
v_gene: TRBV6-5; abundance: .; j_gene: TRBJ2-1; d_gene: .; CDR3nt: TGTGCCAGCAGGACACTGGGGGCGTTCGATGAGCAGTTCTTC; CDR3aa: CASRTLGAFDEQFF